These 2 T cell receptor beta chains were all obtained from the same sample, sequenced in a study of a mutant IDH1 vaccine in newly diagnosed glioma. Time point indicated: week 47, end of study. It was 300 ug of mutant IDH1 20-mer peptide that made up each vaccine dose, given with topical imiquimod. No antigens are known for them. This table comes from immunoSEQ multiplex PCR, and its TCRdb copy is limited to in-frame clones, with some not included. The table has roughly 22,000 clones, roughly 82% seen once. The sample consisted of PBMCs, taken from a glioma patient whose treatment included an IDH1 peptide vaccine. The receptors here all came from a man aged 35 to 55 with glioma. Some clones in this sample may be carry-over from other donors' samples.

The rearrangement joins TRBV11-3 to TRBJ2-1, with TRBD2 matching over 7 bases. There are 14 residues in the CDR3. The germline V gene encodes CDR1 SGHNT and CDR2 YENEEA. V lost 3 bases and J lost 4; bases outside the gene matches: 3. The chain's CDR3 is CASSLGGVYNEQFF. The CDR3 nucleotides read TGTGCCAGCAGCTTGGGGGGGGTTTACAATGAGCAGTTCTTC.

This sequence joins TRBV9 and TRBJ1-1, with D perhaps TRBD1 (5 bases). V gave up 4 bases and J gave up 1 base, with 11 bases separating them. CDR1 is SGDLS and CDR2 is YYNGEE in the germline V gene. CDR3 length equals 14 residues. CDR3 residues: CASSIGTENTEAFF. The CDR3 DNA reads as TGTGCCAGCAGCATCGGGACGGAGAACACTGAAGCTTTCTTT.